The 31 T cell receptor beta chains below were found in one sample sequenced in a study of blood T cell repertoires in COVID-19. Repertoires were generated with immunoSEQ multiplex PCR, while TCRdb's copy carries only in-frame clones and drops some. Of about 100,000 clones listed, over 75% are singletons. The sequenced material came from peripheral blood. These receptors were taken from a man aged 30 to 45 in a cohort sampled during active COVID-19.

The chain employs TRBV19 and TRBJ2-3, with 8 bases identical to TRBD1. The germline CDR1 and CDR2 sequences are LNHDA and SQIVND (reference sequence). The CDR3 contains 13 residues. V shed 10 bases and J 2 bases; nucleotides not matched to a gene: 5. The CDR3 coding sequence is TGTGCCACCTTGGACAGGGCCACAGATACGCAGTATTTT. As protein: CATLDRATDTQYF.

The CDR3 region is CASSLDRVNQPQHF. CDR3 DNA sequence: TGTGCCAGCAGCCTGGACAGGGTCAATCAGCCCCAGCATTTT. This sequence joins TRBV6-5 and TRBJ1-5, with 8 bases lining up with TRBD1. CDR1 is MNHEY, CDR2 SVGAGI, per germline. CDR3 length: 14 residues. Losses at the gene ends were 6 bases for V and 3 bases for J; bases not matched to a gene: 4.

The rearrangement uses TRBV19 and TRBJ1-1; D is perhaps TRBD1 (6 bases). The CDR3 is 14 residues long. Germline CDR1 is LNHDA and CDR2 is SQIVND (reference sequence). V dropped 9 bases and J dropped 5 bases, with 19 bases sitting between them. This CDR3 reads CASATQGLRTEAFF. As DNA, the CDR3 is TGTGCCAGCGCTACCCAGGGGTTGAGGACTGAAGCTTTCTTT.

This clone appeared a single time. CDR3 loop: CASSVVGLAGLTDTQYF. DNA for the CDR3: TGTGCCAGCAGCGTAGTCGGACTAGCGGGGCTGACAGATACGCAGTATTTT. The gene calls are TRBV9 and TRBJ2-3, with 12 bases that match TRBD2. The V gene's germline CDR1 is SGDLS and CDR2 YYNGEE. Trimming removed 0 bases from V and 3 bases from J; junction bases left unmatched: 5. This CDR3 comprises 17 residues.

The chain recombines TRBV28 with TRBJ2-7; possibly TRBD2 for D (7 bases). Germline V gene lookup returns CDR1 MDHEN and CDR2 SYDVKM. V was shortened by 6 bases and J by 1 base, with 16 bases between the two germline ends. This CDR3 comprises 15 residues. CDR3 sequence: CASSRGGAGSYEQYF. In DNA, the CDR3 is TGTGCCAGCAGCCGCGGGGGCGCGGGTTCCTACGAGCAGTACTTC.

The chain's CDR3 is CASSRQWTGRMNTEAFF. The CDR3 DNA reads TGTGCCAGCAGTCGACAATGGACAGGGAGGATGAACACTGAAGCTTTCTTT. The chain has TRBV27 and TRBJ1-1, with 8 positions matching TRBD1. Looked up from germline, CDR1 is MNHEY and CDR2 is SMNVEV (reference sequence). This CDR3 has 17 residues. V dropped 5 bases and J dropped 0; count of bases not matched to a gene: 11.

This clone was recorded only once. V usage is TRBV19 and J usage is TRBJ1-5; 9 bases match TRBD1. The trim removed 0 bases at V and 6 bases at J, leaving 12 bases unmatched. The CDR3 runs to 18 residues. Germline loops: CDR1 LNHDA, CDR2 SQIVND (reference sequence). The CDR3 nucleotides are TGTGCCAGTAGTATAGATCACGGGACAGGGTTTGAGGGTCAGCCCCAGCATTTT. Protein: CASSIDHGTGFEGQPQHF.

V usage is TRBV6-4 and J usage is TRBJ1-5, with D possibly TRBD1 on 6 matching bases. The V end lost 7 bases, the J end lost 1 base, and 20 bases lay between the germline ends. The CDR3 has 17 amino acids. CDR1 MRHNA and CDR2 SNTAGT come from the germline V gene. The CDR3 nucleotides read TGTGCCAGCACCCTTGCCCCTAAAACAGGGAGCAATCAGCCCCAGCATTTT. This gives the protein CASTLAPKTGSNQPQHF.

The chain combines TRBV23-1 with TRBJ2-1; possible D gene TRBD1, 5 bases. TRBV23-1 counts as an open reading frame of uncertain function. This CDR3 is built from 13 residues. V was pared by 3 bases and J by 7 bases, with 10 bases between. In DNA form, the CDR3 reads TGCGCCAGCAGTCACTGGGCAGGGAATGAGCAGTTCTTC. Translating gives CASSHWAGNEQFF.

The chain joins TRBV6-6 to TRBJ1-3, with D possibly matching TRBD1 (6 bases). Deletions cut 11 bases from V and 4 bases from J, with 15 bases between. Germline V CDR1 and CDR2: MNHNY, SVGAGI (reference sequence). This CDR3 has 13 amino acids. The CDR3 region is CAGGGQGGNTIYF. CDR3 coding DNA: TGTGCCGGGGGGGGGCAAGGGGGAAACACCATATATTTT.

The chain couples TRBV30 to TRBJ2-5; 12 bases map to TRBD2. Germline V gene sequence: CDR1 GTSNPN, CDR2 SVGIG (reference sequence). The CDR3 extends over 14 amino acids. The J segment lost 7 bases and the V segment lost 7 bases, leaving 10 bases of the junction unmatched. As DNA, the CDR3 is TGTGCCTCCCGGACTAGCGGGGCTGTGGGGACCCAGTACTTC. This encodes CASRTSGAVGTQYF.

The chain links TRBV19 to TRBJ2-5, with D perhaps TRBD2 (6 bases). Deletions cut 2 bases from V and 5 bases from J, with 12 bases between. CDR1 and CDR2 from the germline V gene are LNHDA and SQIVND (reference sequence). The CDR3 is 14 amino acids. The CDR3 nucleotides are TGTGCCAGTAGTATATATGGCGGGGAGGAGACCCAGTACTTC. This gives the protein CASSIYGGEETQYF.

This sequence joins TRBV12-2 and TRBJ2-7; TRBD2 is taken as the D call from the table, unchecked against the DNA. TRBV12-2 represents a pseudogene. CDR3 length: 18 amino acids. The CDR3 DNA reads TGTGCAAGTCGCTTAGCCACTGCTAGCGACCCGAGCTCCTACGAGCAGTACTTC. This sequence encodes CASRLATASDPSSYEQYF.

The rearrangement joins TRBV4-1 to TRBJ2-7; 12 bases are a match to TRBD2. Germline-derived CDR1 and CDR2 are MGHRA and YSYEKL. There are 15 residues in the CDR3. V dropped 1 base and J dropped 3; count of bases not matched to a gene: 1. The CDR3 DNA sequence: TGCGCCAGCAGCCAAGGGACTAGCGGGGACTACGAGCAGTACTTC. Translation: CASSQGTSGDYEQYF.

The gene calls are TRBV3-1 (or the pseudogene TRBV3-2) and TRBJ1-1; TRBD1 might be the D (5 bases). The V end was cut by 3 bases, the J end by 1 base, with 9 bases between. The CDR3 loop spans 14 amino acids. Germline lookup yields CDR1 LGHDT and CDR2 YNNKEL (reference sequence). The CDR3: CASSQQGGNTEAFF. DNA of the CDR3: TGTGCCAGCAGCCAGCAGGGCGGGAACACTGAAGCTTTCTTT.

This clone is a singleton in its sample. The rearrangement uses TRBV2 and TRBJ1-3; D perhaps matches TRBD1 (5 bases). Germline V gene lookup returns CDR1 SNHLY and CDR2 FYNNEI. CDR3 length equals 15 residues. Trimming removed 2 bases from V and 4 bases from J, with 12 bases in between. The CDR3 nucleotides are TGTGCCAGCAGTGAATTGGGCTACAGGGGAAACACCATATATTTT. Its translation: CASSELGYRGNTIYF.

The V and J genes are TRBV7-2 and TRBJ1-3; 7 bases fit TRBD1. V gave up 5 bases and J gave up 0 bases; unmatched junction bases: 4. CDR3 length: 15 residues. Germline CDR1 SGHTA, CDR2 FQGNSA. Here the CDR3 DNA reads TGTGCCAGCAGCCCTCGGACAGGCTCTGGAAACACCATATATTTT. Amino acids: CASSPRTGSGNTIYF. Drawing the rest from reference TRBV7-2 and TRBJ1-3, the complete variable domain is GAGVSQSPSNKVTEKGKDVELRCDPISGHTALYWYRQSLGQGLEFLIYFQGNSAPDKSGLPSDRFSAERTGGSVSTLTIQRTQQEDSAVYLCASSPRTGSGNTIYFGEGSWLTVV.

V is TRBV6-5 and J is TRBJ1-5; D gene uncertain. Germline V gene sequence: CDR1 MNHEY, CDR2 SVGAGI. This CDR3 has 15 residues. Trimming shortened V by 8 bases and J by 0 bases, and 14 bases separated the two germline ends. The DNA of the CDR3 is TGTGCCAGCCGCCCCCGGGGAGGTAGCAATCAGCCCCAGCATTTT. As protein: CASRPRGGSNQPQHF.

This clone was detected once. This rearrangement joins TRBV30 to TRBJ2-3; possible D gene TRBD2, 6 bases. This CDR3 contains 14 residues. Germline V gene data show CDR1 as GTSNPN and CDR2 as SVGIG (reference sequence). V lost 1 base and J 4 bases, leaving 12 bases between the germline ends. The CDR3: CAWSGPEGPDTQYF. The DNA of the CDR3 is TGTGCCTGGAGTGGCCCGGAGGGGCCAGATACGCAGTATTTT.

The chain has TRBV18 and TRBJ1-1; the D is unclear. CDR1 is KGHSH, CDR2 LQKENI, per germline. Trimming removed 2 bases at V and 0 bases at J, with 7 bases between. The CDR3 has 14 residues. The CDR3 sequence: CASSPGSMNTEAFF. CDR3 bases: TGTGCCAGCTCACCAGGCAGTATGAACACTGAAGCTTTCTTT.

The chain joins TRBV7-7 to TRBJ2-5, with D maybe TRBD1 (6 bases). Per the germline V gene, CDR1 is SSHAT and CDR2 is FNYEAQ (reference sequence). The CDR3 sequence is 15 residues long. Trimming removed 4 bases from V and 5 bases from J, with 17 bases in between. The CDR3 here is CASSWTVSEEETQYF. The DNA of the CDR3 is TGTGCCAGCAGCTGGACAGTGAGCGAAGAGGAGACCCAGTACTTC.

V usage is TRBV4-2 and J usage is TRBJ2-2; D not certain. The germline V gene has CDR1 LGHNA and CDR2 YNFKEQ. Trimming pared 0 bases from V and 2 bases from J, leaving 10 bases between. CDR3 length: 16 amino acids. CDR3 residues: CASSQESRHNTGELFF. CDR3 nucleotide sequence: TGTGCCAGCAGCCAAGAGAGCAGGCATAACACCGGGGAGCTGTTTTTT.

This clone was recorded once. This chain links TRBV4-1 with TRBJ1-1; D unresolved. Trimming took off 4 bases at V and 0 bases at J, with 9 bases between the two ends. CDR3 length equals 14 residues. Germline V gene data show CDR1 as MGHRA and CDR2 as YSYEKL. DNA of the CDR3: TGCGCCAGCAGCCTTGCCGGGATGAACACTGAAGCTTTCTTT. Its translation is CASSLAGMNTEAFF.

The table lists this clone with a count of one. CDR3 in DNA: TGTGCCAGCAGCCTGGGGACAGGGGGCGCGGTGATCACTGAAGCTTTCTTT. Translation: CASSLGTGGAVITEAFF. The chain employs TRBV13 and TRBJ1-1; 12 bases are a match to TRBD1. V lost 5 bases, J lost 4 bases, and 11 bases stayed unmatched. CDR3 length: 17 residues. Germline V lookup: CDR1 PRHDT, CDR2 FYEKMQ (reference sequence).

The V and J genes are TRBV24-1 and TRBJ1-1, with no clear D. Per the germline V gene, CDR1 is KGHDR and CDR2 is SFDVKD. V was trimmed by 3 bases and J by 1 base, leaving 5 bases between them. The CDR3 length is 13 residues. CDR3 DNA sequence: TGTGCCACCAGTGATCACAGGAACACTGAAGCTTTCTTT. Its translation: CATSDHRNTEAFF.

V gene TRBV29-1 combines with J gene TRBJ2-3; D gene uncertain. V lost 7 bases to trimming and J lost 3 bases, with 11 bases between them. Germline CDR1 reads SQVTM; CDR2 reads ANQGSEA. This CDR3 is built from 12 residues. CDR3 protein: CSAYQDTDTQYF. The CDR3 coding sequence is TGCAGCGCTTACCAGGATACAGATACGCAGTATTTT.

This chain joins TRBV6-5 and TRBJ1-2; D not resolved. The V gene lost 0 bases and the J gene lost 4 bases, with 9 bases spanning the gap. The germline V gene has CDR1 MNHEY and CDR2 SVGAGI. CDR3 length: 14 amino acids. The CDR3: CASSYSAGGYGYTF. CDR3 DNA: TGTGCCAGCAGTTACTCGGCAGGTGGCTATGGCTACACCTTC.

The CDR3 DNA sequence: TGCGCCAGCAGCCTAACCCGGACAGGAACAAGCGAGCAGTTCTTC. This codes for CASSLTRTGTSEQFF. The chain joins TRBV5-1 to TRBJ2-1; 7 nucleotides agree with TRBD1. Germline V gene sequence: CDR1 SGHRS, CDR2 YFSETQ. CDR3 length equals 15 residues. The junction had 14 bases not matched to a gene; V was cut back by 4 bases and J by 10 bases.

The V call is TRBV5-1, the J call TRBJ2-1; the match to TRBD2 covers 8 bases. Germline V gene sequence: CDR1 SGHRS, CDR2 YFSETQ. With 0 bases clipped from V and 2 bases from J, the junction kept 4 bases outside the gene matches. The CDR3 loop spans 16 amino acids. DNA of the CDR3: TGCGCCAGCAGCTTGGCCGGCGGGGGGCCCTACAATGAGCAGTTCTTC. It is translated as CASSLAGGGPYNEQFF.

This rearrangement joins TRBV19 to TRBJ1-6; no firm D call. V dropped 6 bases and J dropped 2 bases, with 8 bases sitting between them. CDR1 and CDR2 from the germline V gene are LNHDA and SQIVND (reference sequence). This CDR3 has 14 residues. The CDR3 is CASSSGAYNSPLHF. CDR3 DNA sequence: TGTGCCAGTAGCTCCGGGGCCTATAATTCACCCCTCCACTTT.

The chain employs TRBV11-2 and TRBJ2-7, with D possibly matching TRBD1 (5 bases). CDR3 length equals 13 residues. Trimming took 5 bases from V and 5 from J, leaving 13 bases between them. The germline V gene has CDR1 SGHAT and CDR2 FQNNGV. CDR3 DNA sequence: TGTGCCAGCAGCCACATAAGGGGCCACGAGCAGTACTTC. This encodes CASSHIRGHEQYF.